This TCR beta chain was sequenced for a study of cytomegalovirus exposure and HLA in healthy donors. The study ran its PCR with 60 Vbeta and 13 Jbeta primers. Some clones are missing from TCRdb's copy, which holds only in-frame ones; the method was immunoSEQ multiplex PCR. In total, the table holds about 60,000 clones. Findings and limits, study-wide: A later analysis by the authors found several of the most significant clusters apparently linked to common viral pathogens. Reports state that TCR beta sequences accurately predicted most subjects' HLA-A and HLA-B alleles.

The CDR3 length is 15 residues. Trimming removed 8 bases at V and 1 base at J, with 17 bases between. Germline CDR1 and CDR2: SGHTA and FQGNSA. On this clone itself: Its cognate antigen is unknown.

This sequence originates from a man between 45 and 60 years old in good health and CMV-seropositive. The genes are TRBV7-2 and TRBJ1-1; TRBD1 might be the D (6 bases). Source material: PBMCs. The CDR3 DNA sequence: TGTGCCAGCCAAAAGGGGGGGGTGGGGAACACTGAAGCTTTCTTT. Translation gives CASQKGGVGNTEAFF. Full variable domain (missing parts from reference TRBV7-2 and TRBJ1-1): GAGVSQSPSNKVTEKGKDVELRCDPISGHTALYWYRQSLGQGLEFLIYFQGNSAPDKSGLPSDRFSAERTGGSVSTLTIQRTQQEDSAVYLCASQKGGVGNTEAFFGQGTRLTVV.